One and the same sample provided the 17 T cell receptor beta chains below, sequenced in a study of T cells after yellow fever vaccination. TCRdb re-called the 5' RACE reads with MiXCR, one entry per CDR3 protein. The table records 300,000 or so distinct CDR3 sequences, under 5% of them present only once. Source: PBMCs, taken 5 days after the yellow fever booster vaccination. These TCRs come from a man aged 18 to 29 who received the YFV17D yellow fever vaccine.

V gene TRBV24-1 combines with J gene TRBJ1-1; D unclear. The CDR3 contains 12 residues. Germline V gene data show CDR1 as KGHDR and CDR2 as SFDVKD. Trimming left V 4 bases short and J 4 bases short, with 6 bases between. CDR3 in amino acids: CATSDAGTEAFF. For the CDR3, the DNA is TGTGCCACCAGTGACGCGGGCACTGAAGCTTTCTTT.

DNA of the CDR3: TGTGCCAGCAGCATTAGCGGGGAACACGCGAACACCGGGGAGCTGTTTTTT. It yields the protein CASSISGEHANTGELFF. The chain is built from TRBV7-3 and TRBJ2-2; 8 bases match TRBD2. Per the germline V gene, CDR1 is SGHTA and CDR2 is FQGTGA. J lost 0 bases, V lost 5 bases, and 8 bases had no gene match. The CDR3 sequence is 17 residues long. The full variable domain, its missing parts supplied by reference TRBV7-3 and TRBJ2-2, is GAGVSQTPSNKVTEKGKYVELRCDPISGHTALYWYRQSLGQGPEFLIYFQGTGAADDSGLPNDRFFAVRPEGSVSTLKIQRTERGDSAVYLCASSISGEHANTGELFFGEGSRLTVL.

The chain employs TRBV6-2 or TRBV6-3 and TRBJ1-1; 10 nucleotides align to TRBD1. J gave up 3 bases and V 5 bases, and 6 bases lay outside the gene matches. The CDR3 spans 15 residues. Germline V gene data show CDR1 as MNHEY and CDR2 as SVGEGT. The CDR3 here is CASSQDRGRHTEAFF. CDR3 nucleotide sequence: TGTGCCAGCAGTCAGGACAGGGGGAGGCACACTGAAGCTTTCTTT.

The rearrangement joins TRBV7-2 to TRBJ1-4; D is undetermined. The V and J ends lost 1 base and 4 bases respectively, with 16 bases between them. This CDR3 comprises 17 residues. Germline CDR1 reads SGHTA; CDR2 reads FQGNSA. CDR3 sequence (DNA): TGTGCCAGCAGCTTAGGGTTGGGCGGTCTACGTAATGAAAAACTGTTTTTT. Translation gives CASSLGLGGLRNEKLFF.

This clonotype occurred a few times. This chain joins TRBV4-2 and TRBJ1-4; 11 bases align to TRBD1. Germline assignment: CDR1 LGHNA and CDR2 YNFKEQ. Trimming cost V 0 bases and J 7 bases; bases outside gene matches: 4. The CDR3 contains 16 residues. This CDR3 reads CASSQDPGQGAEKLFF. The CDR3 coding sequence is TGTGCCAGCAGCCAAGACCCCGGACAGGGGGCTGAAAAACTGTTTTTT.

The table lists this clonotype with many counts. The chain uses TRBV9 and TRBJ2-2; D call uncertain. Germline V lookup: CDR1 SGDLS, CDR2 YYNGEE. V was clipped by 4 bases and J by 1 base, with 8 bases between them. This CDR3 contains 14 residues. CDR3 sequence (DNA): TGTGCCAGCAGCTCTCGGGTGAACACCGGGGAGCTGTTTTTT. Amino acid sequence: CASSSRVNTGELFF.

In its sample, this clonotype was seen many times. The CDR3 DNA sequence: TGTGCCAGCAGCCGACCTTACAATGAGCAGTTCTTC. It codes for CASSRPYNEQFF. This sequence joins TRBV7-6 and TRBJ2-1; no reliable D call. CDR1 SGHVS and CDR2 FNYEAQ come from the germline V gene. This CDR3 is built from 12 residues. V lost 5 bases, J lost 4 bases, and 6 bases lay in between.

This clonotype was seen more than once but under ten times. This chain uses TRBV20-1 with TRBJ1-2, with 8 bases matching TRBD1. Trimming at V came to 6 bases and at J to 6 bases, leaving 6 bases not matched to a gene. CDR1 is DFQATT, CDR2 SNEGSKA, per germline (reference sequence). The CDR3 consists of 12 residues. CDR3 loop: CSAHDRGNGYTF. In nucleotides, the CDR3 is TGCAGTGCCCACGACAGGGGAAATGGCTACACCTTC.

This clonotype was seen a handful of times. The CDR3 here is CSVGASYEQYF. CDR3 DNA sequence: TGCAGCGTTGGGGCCTCCTACGAGCAGTACTTC. This sequence joins TRBV29-1 and TRBJ2-7; D ambiguous. The CDR3 is 11 amino acids. The germline V and J ends were trimmed by 4 bases and 0 bases, with 4 bases remaining between them. CDR1 is SQVTM, CDR2 ANQGSEA, per germline.

This clonotype appeared a few times. The J gene is TRBJ1-1, the V gene TRBV5-5; D gene ambiguous. The length of the CDR3 is 11 residues. V lost 6 bases to trimming and J lost 10 bases, with 13 bases between them. CDR1 and CDR2 from the germline V gene are SGHKS and YYEKEE (reference sequence). Written as DNA, the CDR3 is TGTGCCAGCATCAGTAACTGGGGAGCTTTCTTT. Translated, it gives CASISNWGAFF.

This clonotype was seen repeatedly, ten times or more. V and J are TRBV5-1 and TRBJ2-5, with TRBD2 identical over 9 bases. The CDR3 has 15 residues. Germline V CDR1 and CDR2: SGHRS, YFSETQ. V lost 4 bases, J lost 2 bases, and 6 bases stayed unmatched. Here the CDR3 reads CASSRHSGGQETQYF. In nucleotides, the CDR3 is TGCGCCAGCAGCCGCCATAGCGGGGGACAAGAGACCCAGTACTTC.

This clonotype was recorded a few times. The chain is built from TRBV19 and TRBJ1-2, with D unresolved. The V end was cut by 3 bases, the J end by 2 bases, with 10 bases between. This CDR3 contains 14 residues. The germline CDR1 and CDR2 sequences are LNHDA and SQIVND (reference sequence). The CDR3, as DNA: TGTGCCAGTAGTATCGGTGGCAGGAACTATGGCTACACCTTC. Translated: CASSIGGRNYGYTF.

There are many counts of this clonotype. V gene TRBV5-6 combines with J gene TRBJ2-7, with a tentative D call TRBD2 (5 bases). CDR1 is SGHDT and CDR2 is YYEEEE in the germline V gene. The CDR3 runs to 15 residues. V lost 3 bases, J lost 0 bases, and 13 bases lay in between. The CDR3 bases are TGTGCCAGCAGCTCAGTCGTGGGGAGCTCCTACGAGCAGTACGTC. It encodes CASSSVVGSSYEQYV.

This clonotype was observed a handful of times. This sequence joins TRBV27 and TRBJ2-2; either TRBD1 or TRBD2 may supply D (6 bases each). V lost 9 bases and J 3 bases, leaving 14 bases between the germline ends. Germline lookup yields CDR1 MNHEY and CDR2 SMNVEV (reference sequence). The CDR3 is 14 residues long. This chain's CDR3 is CASRWGAHTGELFF. Written as DNA, the CDR3 is TGTGCCAGTAGGTGGGGGGCGCACACCGGGGAGCTGTTTTTT.

This chain links TRBV20-1 with TRBJ2-1, with D perhaps TRBD1 or TRBD2 (5 bases each). The CDR3 loop spans 15 amino acids. Germline assignment: CDR1 DFQATT and CDR2 SNEGSKA (reference sequence). Deletions cut 5 bases from V and 10 bases from J, with 24 bases between. CDR3 bases: TGCAGTGCTGGGACGTCGGGTTTCCCTGGACGGGAGCAGTTCTTC. This gives the protein CSAGTSGFPGREQFF.

This clonotype was counted between two and nine times. This chain connects TRBV12-3 or TRBV12-4 to TRBJ2-3; D remains ambiguous. There are 12 residues in the CDR3. V lost 2 bases, J lost 10 bases, and 10 bases lay in between. The CDR3 bases are TGTGCCAGCAGTTTACTCCGCCGGGCGCAGTATTTT. Its protein is CASSLLRRAQYF.

This clonotype was counted only a few times. The V gene is TRBV6-9, the J gene TRBJ2-7, with 10 bases aligning to TRBD1. Trimming at V came to 3 bases and at J to 6 bases, leaving 8 bases not matched to a gene. Germline V gene data show CDR1 as MNHGY and CDR2 as SVAAGI. The CDR3 length is 15 residues. The CDR3 spells CASSYARDRGGEQYF. CDR3 bases: TGTGCCAGCAGTTACGCTCGGGACAGGGGAGGCGAGCAGTACTTC.